A selection of T cell receptor beta chains follows, all from one sample in a study of cytomegalovirus exposure and HLA in healthy donors. Profiling relied on immunoSEQ multiplex PCR, and the TCRdb table lists in-frame clones only, not all of them. The top ten clones hold over 2.5% of a sample with about 150,000 clones, 50% to 75% of them seen once. The material sequenced was PBMCs. The receptors derive from a woman aged 30 to 39 in good health and CMV-seropositive. Both conserved end residues are part of each CDR3. Fields, in order: V gene, CDR3 protein.

v_gene: TRBV5-6; CDR3aa: CASSFGWTGVSYEQYF
v_gene: TRBV7-6; CDR3aa: CASSLRAGLDYEQYF
v_gene: TRBV19; CDR3aa: CASSITGDPYNEQFF
v_gene: TRBV4-1; CDR3aa: CASSPPLAGDTEAFF
v_gene: TRBV6-1; CDR3aa: CASILSHQETQYF
v_gene: TRBV6-1; CDR3aa: CASRAQGFGANVLTF
v_gene: TRBV25-1; CDR3aa: CASRHRQGSENTIYF
v_gene: TRBV30; CDR3aa: CAWSKTGVNSVDEQYF
v_gene: TRBV30; CDR3aa: CAWSASLAGGQYF
v_gene: TRBV5-1; CDR3aa: CASSFTGGGYNEQFF
v_gene: TRBV9; CDR3aa: CASSGRTGGNYGYTF
v_gene: TRBV2; CDR3aa: CASSETAGRLYF
v_gene: TRBV4-1; CDR3aa: CASSQVGGGYGYTF
v_gene: TRBV2; CDR3aa: CASSERLAGSNEQFF
v_gene: TRBV19; CDR3aa: CASSLGWTSGGTGELFF
v_gene: TRBV27; CDR3aa: CASSFHTSGSYEQYF
v_gene: TRBV18; CDR3aa: CASSPSREEKLFF
v_gene: TRBV29-1; CDR3aa: CSVEGGGSRDTQYF
v_gene: TRBV29-1; CDR3aa: CSVEGISGASYEQYF
v_gene: TRBV10-1; CDR3aa: CASSAGTAFGKQYF
v_gene: TRBV5-1; CDR3aa: CASSREGTGTSGVAFF
v_gene: TRBV11-3; CDR3aa: CASTEAGTINEQYF
v_gene: TRBV7-2; CDR3aa: CASSLRSGGSSYEQYF
v_gene: TRBV9; CDR3aa: CASSALSHGYTF
v_gene: TRBV5-4; CDR3aa: CASSLAGGASGNTIYF
v_gene: TRBV4-2; CDR3aa: CASRNIGQGAYEQYF
v_gene: TRBV20-1; CDR3aa: CSAPRTGSVFF
v_gene: TRBV14; CDR3aa: CASSRGPTHEQYF